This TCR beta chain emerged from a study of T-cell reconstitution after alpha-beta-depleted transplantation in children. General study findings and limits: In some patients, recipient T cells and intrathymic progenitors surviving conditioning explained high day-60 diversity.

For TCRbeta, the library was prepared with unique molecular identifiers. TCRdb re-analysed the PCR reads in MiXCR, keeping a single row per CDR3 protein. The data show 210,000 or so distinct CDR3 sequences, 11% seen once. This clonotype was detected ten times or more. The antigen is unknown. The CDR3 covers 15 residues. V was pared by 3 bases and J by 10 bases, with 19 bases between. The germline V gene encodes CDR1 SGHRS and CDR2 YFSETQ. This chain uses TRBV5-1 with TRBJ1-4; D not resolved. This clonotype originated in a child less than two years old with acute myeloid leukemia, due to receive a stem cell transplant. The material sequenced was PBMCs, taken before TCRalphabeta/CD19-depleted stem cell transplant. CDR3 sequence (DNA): TGCGCCAGCAGCTGGGGAGGAGACTCCTTGGGAAAACTGTTTTTT. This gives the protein CASSWGGDSLGKLFF.